Sequencing of this T cell receptor (beta chain) was carried out in a study of blood T cell repertoires in COVID-19. About the study: T cells, B-cell-depleted T cells, or PBMCs provided the cDNA or gDNA that served as material.

The germline V gene has CDR1 SEHNR and CDR2 FQNEAQ (reference sequence). The CDR3 loop spans 16 amino acids. V lost 6 bases and J 3 bases, leaving 17 bases between the germline ends. Only in-frame clones appear in the TCRdb table, and some are missing; sequencing was by immunoSEQ multiplex PCR. The sample shows roughly 150,000 clones, around 80% of them seen only once. This clonotype was obtained from a woman between 50 and 59 years old with acute or convalescent COVID-19. Sequenced input: peripheral blood. The gene calls are TRBV7-9 and TRBJ2-2; the D gene is possibly TRBD1 (5 bases). CDR3 sequence (DNA): TGTGCCAGCAGTCTGATGAAGGGGTTTGACACCGGGGAGCTGTTTTTT. This translates into CASSLMKGFDTGELFF.